Below, one T cell receptor (beta chain) is given with its context. The sample belongs to a study of T cells in narcolepsy. V was cut by 0 bases and J by 5 bases, with 9 bases left in between. CDR1 SGHNT and CDR2 YYREEE come from the germline V gene (reference sequence). This CDR3 has 14 amino acids. Clones were sequenced by immunoSEQ multiplex PCR, and TCRdb holds only the in-frame ones, with some missing. In the table there are 30,000 to 35,000 clones, around four fifths of which are singletons. The chain joins TRBV5-4 to TRBJ1-3, with D maybe TRBD1 (5 bases). Sequenced: CD45RA- memory CD4+ T cells from PBMCs. This TCR was sampled from a human donor with narcolepsy. CDR3 nucleotides: TGTGCCAGCAGCTTGGGGGCAGGGCGAAACACCATATATTTT. Protein product: CASSLGAGRNTIYF.